These 21 T cell receptor beta chains share one sample of origin, sequenced in a study of blood T cell repertoires in COVID-19. Produced via immunoSEQ multiplex PCR; TCRdb's table is partial and in-frame only. The table has 300,000 to 350,000 clones, 70% to 90% seen once. The sample taken for sequencing was PBMCs or T cells enriched from blood (not recorded which). These receptors originate from a young man who had recovered from COVID-19.

This chain joins TRBV5-6 and TRBJ2-1; 11 nucleotides agree with TRBD2. Germline trimming cut 2 bases from V and 10 bases from J; bases unmatched to any gene: 8. The V gene's germline CDR1 is SGHDT and CDR2 YYEEEE. The CDR3 covers 15 residues. The CDR3 region is CASSFIAGGPGEQFF. CDR3 bases: TGTGCCAGCAGCTTCATAGCGGGGGGGCCTGGGGAGCAGTTCTTC.

The chain has TRBV19 and TRBJ1-1; tentatively, D is TRBD1 (6 bases). The CDR3 runs to 15 residues. Trimming stripped 9 bases from V and 11 bases from J, with 28 bases between. Germline V gene data show CDR1 as LNHDA and CDR2 as SQIVND (reference sequence). In DNA, the CDR3 is TGTGCCAGCCAGCCTGTCAGGGACACCATGGGTGAGGCTTTCTTT. It yields the protein CASQPVRDTMGEAFF.

This clone came up many times. This chain joins TRBV4-3 and TRBJ2-6; tentative D call: TRBD2 (5 bases). Trimming removed 0 bases at V and 0 bases at J, with 6 bases between. This CDR3 region has 16 residues. Germline loops: CDR1 LGHNA, CDR2 YSLEER. CDR3 coding DNA: TGCGCCAGCAGCCAAGATGGGAGCTCTGGGGCCAACGTCCTGACTTTC. It specifies CASSQDGSSGANVLTF.

The gene calls are TRBV9 and TRBJ1-1; D not resolved. The germline gives CDR1 SGDLS, CDR2 YYNGEE. There are 13 residues in the CDR3. Deletions cut 2 bases from V and 6 bases from J, with 11 bases between. DNA for the CDR3: TGTGCCAGCAGCGTCTCGGATGAGGCTGAAGCTTTCTTT. Its protein product is CASSVSDEAEAFF.

DNA of the CDR3: TGTGCCAGCAGCTCGGACAGTTCTGGAAACACCATATATTTT. Amino acids: CASSSDSSGNTIYF. This chain uses TRBV5-5 with TRBJ1-3; possibly TRBD1 for D (6 bases). V dropped 3 bases and J dropped 1 base, with 8 bases sitting between them. There are 14 residues in the CDR3. In germline, CDR1 is SGHKS, CDR2 YYEKEE (reference sequence).

The genes are TRBV2 and TRBJ1-1; no definite D call. Looked up from germline, CDR1 is SNHLY and CDR2 is FYNNEI. The length of the CDR3 is 12 residues. Trimming cost V 6 bases and J 4 bases, with 9 bases left between them. This chain's CDR3 is CASRVGSTEAFF. The DNA of the CDR3 is TGTGCCAGCAGGGTGGGGAGCACTGAAGCTTTCTTT.

The chain recombines TRBV29-1 with TRBJ2-5; TRBD1 aligns across 11 bases. V dropped 0 bases and J dropped 5; count of bases not matched to a gene: 8. This CDR3 is 16 amino acids long. Germline values: CDR1 SQVTM, CDR2 ANQGSEA. The CDR3 region has the DNA TGCAGCGTTGAAGATCCGGACAGGGGGCTGTGGGAGACCCAGTACTTC. Its protein is CSVEDPDRGLWETQYF.

The rearrangement links TRBV7-8 to TRBJ1-6; 8 positions match TRBD1. The CDR3 spans 15 residues. Trimming took 3 bases from V and 7 from J; bases not matched to a gene: 5. Germline-derived CDR1 and CDR2 are SGHVS and FQNEAQ. DNA of the CDR3: TGTGCCAGCAGCTTCTCGACAGGGGTAAATTCACCCCTCCACTTT. Its protein is CASSFSTGVNSPLHF.

The gene calls are TRBV2 and TRBJ2-1; 10 bases line up with TRBD2. This CDR3 contains 15 residues. Germline trimming cut 2 bases from V and 3 bases from J; bases unmatched to any gene: 1. Germline CDR1 SNHLY, CDR2 FYNNEI. Here the CDR3 reads CASSESSGGYNEQFF. Here the CDR3 DNA reads TGTGCCAGCAGTGAATCTAGCGGGGGCTACAATGAGCAGTTCTTC.

The genes are TRBV6-6 and TRBJ1-5; no clear D. This CDR3 has 13 residues. Germline CDR1 is MNHNY and CDR2 is SVGAGI (reference sequence). Trimming pared 6 bases from V and 3 bases from J, leaving 9 bases between. The CDR3 loop is CASSPTPNQPQHF. The CDR3 nucleotides are TGTGCCAGCAGCCCGACTCCCAATCAGCCCCAGCATTTT.

The V gene is TRBV5-4, the J gene TRBJ2-6; D gene uncertain. This CDR3 is 14 amino acids long. The germline V and J ends were trimmed by 2 bases and 0 bases, with 3 bases remaining between them. CDR1 and CDR2 (germline): SGHNT, YYREEE (reference sequence). The CDR3 DNA sequence: TGTGCCAGCAGCTTCCACTCTGGGGCCAACGTCCTGACTTTC. Translated: CASSFHSGANVLTF.

The chain recombines TRBV7-2 with TRBJ2-5; 14 bases line up with TRBD2. The J segment lost 7 bases and the V segment lost 4 bases, leaving 5 bases of the junction unmatched. Germline loops: CDR1 SGHTA, CDR2 FQGNSA. This CDR3 contains 15 residues. The CDR3 loop reads CASSSGLAGVMTQYF. Written as DNA, the CDR3 is TGTGCCAGCAGCTCGGGACTAGCGGGGGTGATGACCCAGTACTTC.

On this clone itself: The same CDR3 also results from other DNA sequences found in this sample. The chain couples TRBV6-1 to TRBJ2-7; possibly TRBD2 for D (5 bases). CDR1 and CDR2 from the germline V gene are MNHNS and SASEGT. Trimming pared 2 bases from V and 2 bases from J, leaving 10 bases between. The CDR3 loop spans 14 amino acids. The CDR3 is CASSEFRGAYEQYF. The CDR3 bases are TGTGCCAGCAGTGAATTCCGGGGAGCCTACGAGCAGTACTTC.

This clone has a single count. The V call is TRBV6-6, the J call TRBJ2-2; 7 bases agree with TRBD1. Germline V gene data show CDR1 as MNHNY and CDR2 as SVGAGI (reference sequence). The V gene end was trimmed by 5 bases and the J gene end by 1 base; junction bases not matched to a gene: 7. CDR3 length: 16 amino acids. CDR3 bases: TGTGCCAGCAGTCAGCGGACAGGCCTGAACACCGGGGAGCTGTTTTTT. Translating it yields CASSQRTGLNTGELFF.

The chain uses TRBV19 and TRBJ1-2, with D unclear. Trimming pared 6 bases from V and 8 bases from J, leaving 19 bases between. The CDR3 spans 14 residues. CDR1 and CDR2 (germline): LNHDA, SQIVND (reference sequence). For the CDR3, the DNA is TGTGCCAGTAGAGAGGTTCCAGATTCCCTAGGCTACACCTTC. Protein product: CASREVPDSLGYTF.

This chain uses TRBV2 with TRBJ2-7; 10 positions agree with TRBD1. Germline V gene data show CDR1 as SNHLY and CDR2 as FYNNEI. The CDR3 consists of 14 residues. Germline trimming cut 6 bases from V and 3 bases from J; bases unmatched to any gene: 5. The CDR3 here is CASSPGTGVYEQYF. CDR3 nucleotide sequence: TGTGCCAGCAGCCCCGGGACAGGGGTCTACGAGCAGTACTTC. The variable domain in full, with the rest retrieved from reference TRBV2 and TRBJ2-7, is EPEVTQTPSHQVTQMGQEVILRCVPISNHLYFYWYRQILGQKVEFLVSFYNNEISEKSEIFDDQFSVERPDGSNFTLKIRSTKLEDSAMYFCASSPGTGVYEQYFGPGTRLTVT.

The rearrangement uses TRBV6-5 and TRBJ2-1; D remains unclear. Germline V gene sequence: CDR1 MNHEY, CDR2 SVGAGI. The length of the CDR3 is 12 residues. V was shortened by 7 bases and J by 8 bases, with 12 bases between the two germline ends. The CDR3 DNA follows: TGTGCCAGCACCTCGAGCGAGCATGAGCAGTTCTTC. Translation gives CASTSSEHEQFF.

The rearrangement links TRBV10-2 to TRBJ1-6, with 7 positions matching TRBD1. The J segment lost 8 bases and the V segment lost 0 bases, leaving 4 bases of the junction unmatched. This CDR3 has 15 amino acids. Germline V CDR1 and CDR2: WSHSY, SAAADI. The CDR3 protein is CASSESRTGDSPLHF. The CDR3 coding sequence is TGCGCCAGCAGTGAGTCCCGGACAGGAGATTCACCCCTCCACTTT.

The rearrangement uses TRBV2 and TRBJ2-3; 15 bases are shared with TRBD2. J lost 4 bases, V lost 4 bases, and 3 bases had no gene match. The CDR3 has 16 amino acids. CDR1 is SNHLY and CDR2 is FYNNEI in the germline V gene. The DNA of the CDR3 is TGTGCCAGCAGTGGAGGGACTAGCGGGGGGTCAGATACGCAGTATTTT. As protein: CASSGGTSGGSDTQYF.

This rearrangement joins TRBV5-1 to TRBJ2-7; 7 nucleotides match TRBD1. Trimming removed 0 bases from V and 6 bases from J; junction bases left unmatched: 15. This CDR3 is built from 17 residues. Germline V gene lookup returns CDR1 SGHRS and CDR2 YFSETQ. CDR3 amino acids: CASSLDPGGILPVEQYF. The CDR3 coding sequence is TGCGCCAGCAGCTTGGATCCAGGGGGAATCCTCCCCGTCGAGCAGTACTTC.

This rearrangement joins TRBV4-2 to TRBJ1-1; no firm D call. From germline, CDR1 is LGHNA and CDR2 YNFKEQ. V lost 0 bases and J lost 1, with 6 bases in between. The CDR3 is 14 amino acids. The CDR3: CASSQDSKNTEAFF. The CDR3 bases are TGTGCCAGCAGCCAAGATAGCAAGAACACTGAAGCTTTCTTT.